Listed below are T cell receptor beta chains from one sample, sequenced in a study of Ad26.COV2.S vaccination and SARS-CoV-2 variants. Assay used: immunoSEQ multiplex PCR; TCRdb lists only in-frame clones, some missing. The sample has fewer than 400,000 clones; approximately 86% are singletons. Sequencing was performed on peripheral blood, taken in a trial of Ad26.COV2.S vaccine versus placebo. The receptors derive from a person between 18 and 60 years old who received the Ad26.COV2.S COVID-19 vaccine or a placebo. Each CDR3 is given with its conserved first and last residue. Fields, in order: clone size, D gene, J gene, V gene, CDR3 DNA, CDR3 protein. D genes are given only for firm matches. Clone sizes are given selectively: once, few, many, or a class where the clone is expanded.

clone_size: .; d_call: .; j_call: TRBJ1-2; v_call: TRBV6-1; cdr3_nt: TGTGCCAGCAGTGAAGGGGCAGGGCTGAACTATGGCTACACCTTC; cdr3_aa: CASSEGAGLNYGYTF
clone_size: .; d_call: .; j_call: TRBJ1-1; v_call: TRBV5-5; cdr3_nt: TGTGCCAGCAGCTCCACCCTAGGAGCTTTCTTT; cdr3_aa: CASSSTLGAFF
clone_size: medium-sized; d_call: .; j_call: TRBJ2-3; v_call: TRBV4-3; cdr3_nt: TGCGCCAGCAGCCAAGGAGTCGGGGACATAGAGACGCAGTATTTT; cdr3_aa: CASSQGVGDIETQYF
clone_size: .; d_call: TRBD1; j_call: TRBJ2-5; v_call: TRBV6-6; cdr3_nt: TGTGCCAGCAGCCCCCCGACAGGGGCTTTTAAGACCCAGTACTTC; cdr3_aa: CASSPPTGAFKTQYF
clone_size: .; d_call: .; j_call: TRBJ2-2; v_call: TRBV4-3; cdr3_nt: TGCGCCAGCAGCCAACCAAGATCAGGTTCCTCGAACACCGGGGAGCTGTTTTTT; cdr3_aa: CASSQPRSGSSNTGELFF
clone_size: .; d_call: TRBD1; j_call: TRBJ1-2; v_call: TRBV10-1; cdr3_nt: TGCGCCAGCGGGGACAGTGGGTATGGCTACACCTTC; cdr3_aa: CASGDSGYGYTF
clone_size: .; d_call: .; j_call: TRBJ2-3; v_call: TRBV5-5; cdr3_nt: TGTGCCAGCAGCCCGTTCCGAAGGGTAGATACGCAGTATTTT; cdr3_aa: CASSPFRRVDTQYF
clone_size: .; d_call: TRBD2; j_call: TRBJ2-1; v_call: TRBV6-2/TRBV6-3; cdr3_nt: TGTGCCAGCAGTTACGGGACTAGCGGGGGCAATGAGCAGTTCTTC; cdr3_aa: CASSYGTSGGNEQFF
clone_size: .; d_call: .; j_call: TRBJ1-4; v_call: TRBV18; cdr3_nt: TGTGCCAGCTCACCGGCCCAGGACCATAATAATGAAAAACTGTTTTTT; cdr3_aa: CASSPAQDHNNEKLFF
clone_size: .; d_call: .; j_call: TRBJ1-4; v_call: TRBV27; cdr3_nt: TGTGCCAGCAGTTGGAACCATGACGAAAAACTGTTTTTT; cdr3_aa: CASSWNHDEKLFF
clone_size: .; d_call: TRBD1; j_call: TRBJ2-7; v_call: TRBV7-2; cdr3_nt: TGTGCCAGCAGCTTCCAGACAGGGGGCTCCTACGAGCAGTACTTC; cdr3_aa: CASSFQTGGSYEQYF
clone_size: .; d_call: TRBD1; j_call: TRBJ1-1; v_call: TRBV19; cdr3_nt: TGTGCCAGTGCTGGACAGGGGCTTACTGAAGCTTTCTTT; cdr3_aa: CASAGQGLTEAFF
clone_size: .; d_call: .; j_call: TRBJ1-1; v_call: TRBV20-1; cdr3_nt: TGCAGTGCTAGCTTTAACACTGAAGCTTTCTTT; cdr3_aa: CSASFNTEAFF
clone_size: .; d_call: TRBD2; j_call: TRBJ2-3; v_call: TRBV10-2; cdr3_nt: TGCGCCAGCAGTAACCTGGGGAGCGGGATGCTTACAGATACGCAGTATTTT; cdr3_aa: CASSNLGSGMLTDTQYF
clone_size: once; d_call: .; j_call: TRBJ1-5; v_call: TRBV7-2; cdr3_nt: TGTGCCAGCAGCTTAGGTGGGAGGAGCAATCAGCCCCAGCATTTT; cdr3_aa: CASSLGGRSNQPQHF
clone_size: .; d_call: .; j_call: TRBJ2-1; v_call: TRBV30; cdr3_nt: TGTGCCTGGAGGGCGGATTTTTTCTCCTACAATGAGCAGTTCTTC; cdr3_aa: CAWRADFFSYNEQFF
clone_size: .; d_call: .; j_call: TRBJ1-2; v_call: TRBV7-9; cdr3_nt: TGTGCCACTGAGGGTGGCTACACCTTC; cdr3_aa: CATEGGYTF
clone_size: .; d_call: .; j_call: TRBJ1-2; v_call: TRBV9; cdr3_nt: TGTGCCAGCAGCGTAGGTGTTGGGGGGTCGGGCTATGGCTACACCTTC; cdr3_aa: CASSVGVGGSGYGYTF
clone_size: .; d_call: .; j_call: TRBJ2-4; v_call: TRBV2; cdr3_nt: TGTGCCAGCAGTGAACTCCGGGGAAGGGACATTCAGTACTTC; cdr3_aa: CASSELRGRDIQYF
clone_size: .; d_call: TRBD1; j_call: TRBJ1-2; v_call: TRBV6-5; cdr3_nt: TGTGCCAGCAGTTATTCAGGGGGACGCTCCTATGGCTACACCTTC; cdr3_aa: CASSYSGGRSYGYTF
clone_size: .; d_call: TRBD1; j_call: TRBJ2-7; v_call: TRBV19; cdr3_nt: TGTGCCAGTAGTATCCGACAGGGGGAAGTCTACGAGCAGTACTTC; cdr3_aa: CASSIRQGEVYEQYF
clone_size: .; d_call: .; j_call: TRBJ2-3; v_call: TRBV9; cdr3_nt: TGTGCCAGTAAGAGAGGGGACCGTAGCACAGATACGCAGTATTTT; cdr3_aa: CASKRGDRSTDTQYF
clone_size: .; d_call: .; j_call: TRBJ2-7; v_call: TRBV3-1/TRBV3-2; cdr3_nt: TGTGCCAGCAGGAAGAACCGGGACGCCTACGAGCAGTACTTC; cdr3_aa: CASRKNRDAYEQYF
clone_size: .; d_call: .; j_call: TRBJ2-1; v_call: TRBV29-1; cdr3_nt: TGCAGCGTTACCAGGGGAAATGAGCAGTTCTTC; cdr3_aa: CSVTRGNEQFF
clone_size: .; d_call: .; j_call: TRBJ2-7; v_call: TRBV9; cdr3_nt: TGTGCCAGCAGCGTGGATTTAGGGGGGTACGAGCAGTACTTC; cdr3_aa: CASSVDLGGYEQYF
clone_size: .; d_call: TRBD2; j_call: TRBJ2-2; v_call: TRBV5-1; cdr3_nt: TGCGCCAGCAGACTAGCGGGGGGAATCACCGGGGAGCTGTTTTTT; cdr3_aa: CASRLAGGITGELFF
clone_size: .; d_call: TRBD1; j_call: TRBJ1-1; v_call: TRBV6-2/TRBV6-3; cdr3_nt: TGTGCCAGCAGTCCGCCGGGACAGGGTATCACTGAAGCTTTCTTT; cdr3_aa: CASSPPGQGITEAFF
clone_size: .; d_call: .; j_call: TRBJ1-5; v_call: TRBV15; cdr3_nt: TGTGCCACCAGCAGAGATCCAGGGACAAGTCAGCCCCAGCATTTT; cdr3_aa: CATSRDPGTSQPQHF
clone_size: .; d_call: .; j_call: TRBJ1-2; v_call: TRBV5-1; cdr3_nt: TGCGCCAGCAGCCCGGACACGCGCCTCTATGGCTACACCTTC; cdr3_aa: CASSPDTRLYGYTF
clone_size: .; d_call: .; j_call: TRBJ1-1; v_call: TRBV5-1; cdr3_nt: TGCGCCAGCAGCTTAGACAGTGGAAACCCAAAAGCTTTCTTT; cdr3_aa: CASSLDSGNPKAFF